Following are 32 T cell receptor beta chains from one sample sequenced in a study of response to subunit inactivated influenza vaccine. Using its own MiXCR run on the RT-PCR reads, TCRdb lists one record per CDR3 protein. Of approximately 230,000 distinct CDR3 sequences listed, 9% to 15% are singletons. Sequencing used non-naive T cells sorted from PBMCs, obtained around 15 days before vaccination. The receptors derive from a middle-aged man who received an inactivated influenza vaccine.

Only a few counts were recorded for this clonotype. The CDR3 region has the DNA TGTGCCAGCAGCCTGTGGGGACGGGTGAACACTGAAGCTTTCTTT. Protein sequence: CASSLWGRVNTEAFF. The V call is TRBV5-6, the J call TRBJ1-1; TRBD1 is a possible D gene (5 bases). Germline V lookup: CDR1 SGHDT, CDR2 YYEEEE. V lost 4 bases and J lost 0, with 13 bases in between. The CDR3 runs 15 residues.

The V gene is TRBV5-4, the J gene TRBJ2-2; TRBD2 agrees at 7 bases. This CDR3 is built from 15 residues. Germline values: CDR1 SGHNT, CDR2 YYREEE (reference sequence). With 3 bases clipped from V and 2 bases from J, the junction kept 4 bases outside the gene matches. CDR3 loop: CASSSGGGNTGELFF. CDR3 nucleotide sequence: TGTGCCAGCAGCTCTGGGGGGGGAAACACCGGGGAGCTGTTTTTT. The variable domain in full, completed from reference TRBV5-4 and TRBJ2-2, reads ETGVTQSPTHLIKTRGQQVTLRCSSQSGHNTVSWYQQALGQGPQFIFQYYREEENGRGNFPPRFSGLQFPNYSSELNVNALELDDSALYLCASSSGGGNTGELFFGEGSRLTVL.

The sample holds a few counts of this clonotype. This rearrangement joins TRBV6-5 to TRBJ2-2; perhaps TRBD1 as D (5 bases). The CDR3 extends over 15 amino acids. Between the trimmed V and J ends, which lost 0 bases and 6 bases, there was a span of 11 bases. Looked up from germline, CDR1 is MNHEY and CDR2 is SVGAGI. This CDR3 is CASSYSRETAGELFF. CDR3 coding DNA: TGTGCCAGCAGTTACTCCAGGGAAACTGCCGGGGAGCTGTTTTTT.

This sequence joins TRBV19 and TRBJ1-1; maybe TRBD1 (6 bases). The germline V gene has CDR1 LNHDA and CDR2 SQIVND (reference sequence). The CDR3 length is 15 residues. V lost 10 bases and J lost 0, with 18 bases in between. Written as DNA, the CDR3 is TGTGCCACCCTTAGGGGACAAGGGATGAACACTGAAGCTTTCTTT. Its protein is CATLRGQGMNTEAFF.

This clonotype was seen at least ten times. The chain is built from TRBV7-7 and TRBJ2-1; 7 bases are shared with TRBD1. The J segment lost 1 base and the V segment lost 3 bases, leaving 6 bases of the junction unmatched. The CDR3 contains 16 residues. Germline V CDR1 and CDR2: SSHAT, FNYEAQ (reference sequence). The CDR3 region is CASSLATGVSYNEQFF. The CDR3 nucleotides read TGTGCCAGCAGCTTGGCCACAGGGGTATCCTACAATGAGCAGTTCTTC.

The chain carries TRBV18 and TRBJ2-7; D not resolved. The CDR3 has 14 amino acids. Trimming left V 10 bases short and J 0 bases short, with 16 bases between. Germline CDR1 KGHSH, CDR2 LQKENI. The CDR3 here is CATARQAISYEQYF. The CDR3 nucleotides read TGTGCCACCGCCCGTCAGGCCATCTCCTACGAGCAGTACTTC.

This clonotype occurred many times. V and J are TRBV6-2 or TRBV6-3 and TRBJ2-2; 8 bases map to TRBD1. J gave up 0 bases and V 5 bases, and 5 bases lay outside the gene matches. Germline V gene data show CDR1 as MNHEY and CDR2 as SVGEGT. The CDR3 has 16 residues. In DNA form, the CDR3 reads TGTGCCAGCAGTCCTCAGGGGGCGTCGAACACCGGGGAGCTGTTTTTT. It codes for CASSPQGASNTGELFF.

Only a few counts were recorded for this clonotype. The V call is TRBV24-1, the J call TRBJ2-7; tentatively, D is TRBD2 (8 bases). V lost 3 bases and J 7 bases, leaving 18 bases between the germline ends. Germline lookup yields CDR1 KGHDR and CDR2 SFDVKD. The CDR3 consists of 15 residues. The CDR3 region has the DNA TGTGCCACCAGTGATCGGCGGGAGGCAGGGGGGGAGCAGTACTTC. Translating gives CATSDRREAGGEQYF.

This clonotype was recorded a few times. The chain links TRBV9 to TRBJ1-6, with D possibly matching TRBD1 (5 bases). With 4 bases removed from V and 11 bases from J, the gap between germline ends came to 16 bases. Germline lookup yields CDR1 SGDLS and CDR2 YYNGEE. The CDR3 has 14 residues. CDR3 coding DNA: TGTGCCAGCAGCACCGGGACGGTGAGGGCACCCCTCCACTTT. Its translation is CASSTGTVRAPLHF.

This clonotype showed up just a few times. The chain recombines TRBV19 with TRBJ1-1, with D unresolved. The germline gives CDR1 LNHDA, CDR2 SQIVND (reference sequence). This CDR3 is built from 13 residues. Deletions cut 9 bases from V and 3 bases from J, with 14 bases between. CDR3 in DNA: TGTGCCAGCTCAAAAGTCCGGGACACTGAAGCTTTCTTT. This sequence encodes CASSKVRDTEAFF.

The V gene is TRBV5-1, the J gene TRBJ1-2; D possibly corresponds to TRBD1 (6 bases). The CDR3 totals 11 residues. V lost 5 bases and J 7 bases, leaving 9 bases between the germline ends. Looked up from germline, CDR1 is SGHRS and CDR2 is YFSETQ. The CDR3 is CASRLQGGYTF. Written as DNA, the CDR3 is TGCGCCAGCAGGTTACAGGGTGGCTACACCTTC.

This clonotype was detected a few times. The chain employs TRBV12-3 or TRBV12-4 and TRBJ1-6; 9 nucleotides align to TRBD1. With 6 bases clipped from V and 2 bases from J, the junction kept 2 bases outside the gene matches. The CDR3 covers 15 residues. CDR3 in amino acids: CASRDRGTYNSPLHF. CDR3 DNA sequence: TGTGCCAGCAGGGACAGGGGTACCTATAATTCACCCCTCCACTTT.

The chain carries TRBV30 and TRBJ1-1; 9 bases are a match to TRBD1. The ends lost 5 bases at V and 4 bases at J; junction bases unmatched: 8. The CDR3 sequence is 14 residues long. Germline V gene sequence: CDR1 GTSNPN, CDR2 SVGIG (reference sequence). CDR3 sequence: CAWDNRGRGTEAFF. The CDR3 DNA is TGTGCCTGGGACAACAGGGGGCGCGGCACTGAAGCTTTCTTT.

The V and J genes are TRBV2 and TRBJ2-3; 13 positions agree with TRBD2. The CDR3 runs to 15 residues. Germline CDR1 and CDR2: SNHLY and FYNNEI. The V segment lost 6 bases and the J segment 2 bases; nucleotides outside the gene matches: 2. The CDR3 DNA reads TGTGCCAGCAGACTAGCGGGAGGGATCACAGATACGCAGTATTTT. Amino acids: CASRLAGGITDTQYF.

In nucleotides, the CDR3 is TGTGCCAGCAGTCGGGGCAGGGGCAGCACTGAAGCTTTCTTT. Its translation: CASSRGRGSTEAFF. The chain is built from TRBV7-2 and TRBJ1-1; tentatively, D is TRBD1 (6 bases). Trimming shortened V by 6 bases and J by 4 bases, and 15 bases separated the two germline ends. Per germline, CDR1 SGHTA and CDR2 FQGNSA. CDR3 length: 14 residues.

The chain joins TRBV2 to TRBJ2-3; 10 bases map to TRBD2. The CDR3 contains 16 residues. Germline-derived CDR1 and CDR2 are SNHLY and FYNNEI. J gave up 8 bases and V 4 bases, and 12 bases lay outside the gene matches. The CDR3 here is CASSASSGGAAGTQYF. The CDR3 coding sequence is TGTGCCAGCAGTGCTAGCAGCGGGGGGGCCGCGGGTACGCAGTATTTT.

This chain joins TRBV28 and TRBJ2-7, with a tentative D call TRBD2 (5 bases). The CDR3 runs 12 residues. V was pared by 6 bases and J by 5 bases, with 11 bases between. CDR1 is MDHEN, CDR2 SYDVKM, per germline. The CDR3 nucleotides are TGTGCCAGCAGCCCCGGGGAAGACGAGCAGTACTTC. It translates to CASSPGEDEQYF.

This clonotype was detected a few times. The chain has TRBV6-2 or TRBV6-3 and TRBJ2-1, with a tentative D call TRBD2 (5 bases). From germline, CDR1 is MNHEY and CDR2 SVGEGT. The CDR3 is 15 amino acids. The ends were cut back, 4 bases at V and 4 bases at J, with 14 bases in the middle. Here the CDR3 DNA reads TGTGCCAGCAGTTCAGCGGTTCAGCTTTACAATGAGCAGTTCTTC. Its protein is CASSSAVQLYNEQFF.

This clonotype was counted many times. The chain uses TRBV3-1 and TRBJ1-1; D is possibly TRBD1 (5 bases). The germline CDR1 and CDR2 sequences are LGHDT and YNNKEL (reference sequence). The CDR3 contains 15 residues. V lost 0 bases, J lost 1 base, and 9 bases lay in between. CDR3: CASSQEGVRNTEAFF. The CDR3 coding sequence is TGTGCCAGCAGCCAAGAAGGGGTGAGGAACACTGAAGCTTTCTTT.

There are many counts of this clonotype. The rearrangement uses TRBV15 and TRBJ1-1; D unresolved. Germline lookup yields CDR1 LNHNV and CDR2 YYDKDF (reference sequence). V lost 2 bases and J 3 bases, leaving 7 bases between the germline ends. CDR3 length equals 13 residues. CDR3: CATSRSPDTEAFF. In DNA, the CDR3 is TGTGCCACCAGCAGATCCCCGGACACTGAAGCTTTCTTT. Supplemented by reference TRBV15 and TRBJ1-1, the full variable domain reads DAMVIQNPRYQVTQFGKPVTLSCSQTLNHNVMYWYQQKSSQAPKLLFHYYDKDFNNEADTPDNFQSRRPNTSFCFLDIRSPGLGDTAMYLCATSRSPDTEAFFGQGTRLTVV.

This chain connects TRBV10-3 to TRBJ1-1; 8 nucleotides agree with TRBD1. CDR1 and CDR2 (germline): ENHRY, SYGVKD. The length of the CDR3 is 14 residues. J was trimmed by 6 bases and V by 2 bases; bases with no gene match: 5. CDR3 loop: CAISEIYRGAEAFF. Written as DNA, the CDR3 is TGTGCCATCAGTGAGATATACAGGGGGGCTGAAGCTTTCTTT.

This chain uses TRBV7-8 with TRBJ2-7; D perhaps matches TRBD1 (6 bases). Germline-derived CDR1 and CDR2 are SGHVS and FQNEAQ. There are 13 residues in the CDR3. V lost 6 bases, J lost 3 bases, and 12 bases lay in between. The CDR3 DNA is TGTGCCAGCAGTCCAGGGGCTGGCTACGAGCAGTACTTC. It translates to CASSPGAGYEQYF.

This clonotype was seen at least ten times. The chain is built from TRBV12-3 or TRBV12-4 and TRBJ2-2; D uncertain. V was clipped by 5 bases and J by 4 bases, with 5 bases between them. This CDR3 is built from 12 residues. The CDR3 DNA sequence: TGTGCCAGCAGTGCCTCCACCGGGGAGCTGTTTTTT. Protein product: CASSASTGELFF.

The chain uses TRBV19 and TRBJ2-5, with D possibly TRBD2 on 6 matching bases. CDR1 and CDR2 from the germline V gene are LNHDA and SQIVND (reference sequence). CDR3 length: 11 residues. The V end was cut by 10 bases, the J end by 1 base, with 7 bases between. As DNA, the CDR3 is TGTGCCACGGGAGTCCAAGAGACCCAGTACTTC. It encodes CATGVQETQYF.

This sequence joins TRBV20-1 and TRBJ2-7, with TRBD1 matching over 7 bases. With 3 bases clipped from V and 5 bases from J, the junction kept 10 bases outside the gene matches. This CDR3 is 14 amino acids long. From germline, CDR1 is DFQATT and CDR2 SNEGSKA (reference sequence). This chain's CDR3 is CSASETGSINEQYF. CDR3 bases: TGCAGTGCTAGTGAGACAGGGTCAATCAACGAGCAGTACTTC.

There are many counts of this clonotype. V is TRBV20-1 and J is TRBJ1-6, with 7 bases matching TRBD1. The CDR3 consists of 15 residues. J was trimmed by 7 bases and V by 1 base; bases with no gene match: 7. Germline loops: CDR1 DFQATT, CDR2 SNEGSKA (reference sequence). In nucleotides, the CDR3 is TGCAGTGCTAGAGCTTCGACAGGGCGAAATTCACCCCTCCACTTT. This gives the protein CSARASTGRNSPLHF.

CDR3: CAWSVRGYNSPLHF. CDR3 coding DNA: TGTGCCTGGAGTGTACGGGGATATAATTCACCCCTCCACTTT. The rearrangement uses TRBV30 and TRBJ1-6; no definite D call. This CDR3 has 14 amino acids. In germline, CDR1 is GTSNPN, CDR2 SVGIG (reference sequence). The V and J ends lost 0 bases and 4 bases respectively, with 7 bases between them.

V is TRBV6-2 or TRBV6-3 and J is TRBJ2-2, with D perhaps TRBD1 (6 bases). The CDR3 is 15 amino acids. V lost 4 bases and J 2 bases, leaving 11 bases between the germline ends. Germline CDR1 is MNHEY and CDR2 is SVGEGT. CDR3 in DNA: TGTGCCAGCAGTTTTGGACAGAGAAACACCGGGGAGCTGTTTTTT. Translation gives CASSFGQRNTGELFF.

The chain combines TRBV6-5 with TRBJ2-7; D may be TRBD2 (6 bases). The V end lost 0 bases, the J end lost 3 bases, and 12 bases lay between the germline ends. CDR1 and CDR2 from the germline V gene are MNHEY and SVGAGI. The CDR3 length is 15 residues. CDR3 DNA: TGTGCCAGCAGTTACTCCCCGTTGGGGGGCTACGAGCAGTACTTC. Protein: CASSYSPLGGYEQYF.

This clonotype was detected many times. The chain uses TRBV7-2 and TRBJ2-5; 10 bases are shared with TRBD1. Germline CDR1 and CDR2: SGHTA and FQGNSA. This CDR3 is 15 amino acids long. With V trimmed by 2 bases and J by 4 bases, 4 bases remained unmatched. CDR3 sequence: CASSLRWDRGETQYF. The CDR3 DNA is TGTGCCAGCAGCTTACGATGGGACAGGGGAGAGACCCAGTACTTC.

The chain combines TRBV7-2 with TRBJ2-7, with a possible D match to TRBD1 (6 bases). The CDR3 is 14 amino acids. In germline, CDR1 is SGHTA, CDR2 FQGNSA. Between the trimmed V and J ends, which lost 2 bases and 4 bases, there was a span of 12 bases. The CDR3 protein is CASSLNRVRYEQYF. CDR3 DNA sequence: TGTGCCAGCAGCTTAAACAGGGTGCGGTACGAGCAGTACTTC.

In its sample, this clonotype was seen many times. The chain links TRBV5-1 to TRBJ1-2; no definite D call. The germline V gene has CDR1 SGHRS and CDR2 YFSETQ. Trimming stripped 2 bases from V and 6 bases from J, with 11 bases between. The CDR3 runs 13 residues. The DNA of the CDR3 is TGCGCCAGCAGCTTCATAGGGCAGGATGGCTACACCTTC. It specifies CASSFIGQDGYTF.